This paragraph reports one TCR beta chain. Its antigen remains unidentified. A second PCR, run for roughly 7 to 11 cycles, used a sample-barcoded 5' primer plus a J-beta primer mix. With 12 random nucleotides, a template-switch adaptor tagged each individual cDNA molecule. Via MiXCR, TCRdb re-called the 5' RACE reads, giving one row per CDR3 protein. Found here are about 1.6 million distinct CDR3 sequences, roughly 32% of them singletons; the top ten hold approximately 11%. Germline V gene data show CDR1 as SGHVS and CDR2 as FQNEAQ. The length of the CDR3 is 15 residues. Unmatched junction bases numbered 8, after V lost 4 bases and J lost 8 bases. This record comes from a study of blood T cells in healthy people across ages. Study-wide results and caveats: Both higher diversity and more naive CD4+ cells marked long-lived donors when set against aged donors.

Total RNA extraction produced at least 5.5 micrograms (per sample) for the study. This clonotype was obtained from a woman aged 25 to 39 in good health. Source material: blood. The rearrangement uses TRBV7-8 and TRBJ1-4, with 9 positions matching TRBD1. Here the CDR3 reads CASSSGTGWIEKLFF. CDR3 coding DNA: TGTGCCAGCAGCTCCGGGACAGGGTGGATAGAAAAACTGTTTTTT.